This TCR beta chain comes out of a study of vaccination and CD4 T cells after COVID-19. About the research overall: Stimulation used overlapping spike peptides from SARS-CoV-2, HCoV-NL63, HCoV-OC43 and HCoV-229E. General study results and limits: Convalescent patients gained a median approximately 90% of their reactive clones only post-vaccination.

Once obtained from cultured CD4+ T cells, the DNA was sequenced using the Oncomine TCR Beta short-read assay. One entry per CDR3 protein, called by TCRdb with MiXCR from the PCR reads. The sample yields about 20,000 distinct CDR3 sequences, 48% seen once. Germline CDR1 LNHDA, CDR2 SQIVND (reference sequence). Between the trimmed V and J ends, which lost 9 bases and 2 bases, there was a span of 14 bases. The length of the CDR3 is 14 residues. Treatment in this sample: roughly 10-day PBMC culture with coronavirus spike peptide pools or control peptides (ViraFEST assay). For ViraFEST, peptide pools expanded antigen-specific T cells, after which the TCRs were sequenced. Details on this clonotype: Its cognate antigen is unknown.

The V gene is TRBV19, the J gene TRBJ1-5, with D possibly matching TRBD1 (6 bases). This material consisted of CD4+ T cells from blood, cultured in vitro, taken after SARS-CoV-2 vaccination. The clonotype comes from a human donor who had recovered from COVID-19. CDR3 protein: CASEGGRGNQPQHF. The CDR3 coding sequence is TGTGCCAGCGAAGGGGGTCGGGGCAATCAGCCCCAGCATTTT.